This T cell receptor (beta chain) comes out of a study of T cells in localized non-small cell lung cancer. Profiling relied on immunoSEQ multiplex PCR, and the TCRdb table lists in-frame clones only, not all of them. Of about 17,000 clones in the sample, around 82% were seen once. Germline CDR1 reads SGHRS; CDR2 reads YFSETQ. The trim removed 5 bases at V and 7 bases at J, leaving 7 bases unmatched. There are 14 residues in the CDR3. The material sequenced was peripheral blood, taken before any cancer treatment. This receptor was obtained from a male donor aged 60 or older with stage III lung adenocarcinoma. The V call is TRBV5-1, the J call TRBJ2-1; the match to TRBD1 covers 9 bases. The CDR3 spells CASSHQTGGNEQFF. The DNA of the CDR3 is TGCGCCAGCAGTCATCAGACAGGGGGTAATGAGCAGTTCTTC.